This T cell receptor (beta chain) was observed in a study of response to subunit inactivated influenza vaccine. Study observations and caveats: Seasonal influenza vaccination, on each occasion, was suggested by the authors to recruit few new T cells.

CDR1 MDHEN and CDR2 SYDVKM come from the germline V gene. The V gene lost 3 bases and the J gene lost 2 bases, with 10 bases spanning the gap. The CDR3 is 14 amino acids. TCRdb analysed the RT-PCR reads with MiXCR anew, one entry per CDR3 protein. The profile shows about 160,000 distinct CDR3 sequences, roughly a tenth of them singletons. This clonotype occurred a few times. As yet, its antigen is unknown. The sample was non-naive T cells sorted from PBMCs, taken roughly 46 days after vaccination. This TCR was recovered from a man aged 50-59 years who received an inactivated influenza vaccine. The rearrangement joins TRBV28 to TRBJ2-5, with TRBD2 as a possible D gene (6 bases). The CDR3 DNA sequence: TGTGCCAGCAGTTTGCCGGGGACTCAAGAGACCCAGTACTTC. It translates to CASSLPGTQETQYF.